This T cell receptor beta chain was found in a study of regulatory T cells in long-lasting Graves disease. The sample's time point: persistent/refractory GD, antithyroid drugs over 5 years with positive TRAb. The TCR library was made from RNA extracted from PBMCs. CDR3 length: 13 amino acids. Germline V gives CDR1 SQVTM, CDR2 ANQGSEA. V lost 7 bases and J lost 4, with 16 bases in between. Arm-PCR of CDR3 regions with iRepertoire HTBI primers generated TCR beta libraries. Each CDR3 protein gets one entry after TCRdb re-called the multiplex PCR reads with MiXCR. The sample yields 500,000 to 700,000 distinct CDR3 sequences, about 30% seen once.

The sequence derives from a female donor with Graves disease. V and J are TRBV29-1 and TRBJ1-1; D is ambiguous. This material consisted of peripheral blood mononuclear cells (PBMCs), taken when the disease was refractory, from a patient treated with antithyroid drugs. CDR3 nucleotide sequence: TGCAGCGGAGAAGAAGGTCCTGGCACTGAAGCTTTCTTT. Translated: CSGEEGPGTEAFF.